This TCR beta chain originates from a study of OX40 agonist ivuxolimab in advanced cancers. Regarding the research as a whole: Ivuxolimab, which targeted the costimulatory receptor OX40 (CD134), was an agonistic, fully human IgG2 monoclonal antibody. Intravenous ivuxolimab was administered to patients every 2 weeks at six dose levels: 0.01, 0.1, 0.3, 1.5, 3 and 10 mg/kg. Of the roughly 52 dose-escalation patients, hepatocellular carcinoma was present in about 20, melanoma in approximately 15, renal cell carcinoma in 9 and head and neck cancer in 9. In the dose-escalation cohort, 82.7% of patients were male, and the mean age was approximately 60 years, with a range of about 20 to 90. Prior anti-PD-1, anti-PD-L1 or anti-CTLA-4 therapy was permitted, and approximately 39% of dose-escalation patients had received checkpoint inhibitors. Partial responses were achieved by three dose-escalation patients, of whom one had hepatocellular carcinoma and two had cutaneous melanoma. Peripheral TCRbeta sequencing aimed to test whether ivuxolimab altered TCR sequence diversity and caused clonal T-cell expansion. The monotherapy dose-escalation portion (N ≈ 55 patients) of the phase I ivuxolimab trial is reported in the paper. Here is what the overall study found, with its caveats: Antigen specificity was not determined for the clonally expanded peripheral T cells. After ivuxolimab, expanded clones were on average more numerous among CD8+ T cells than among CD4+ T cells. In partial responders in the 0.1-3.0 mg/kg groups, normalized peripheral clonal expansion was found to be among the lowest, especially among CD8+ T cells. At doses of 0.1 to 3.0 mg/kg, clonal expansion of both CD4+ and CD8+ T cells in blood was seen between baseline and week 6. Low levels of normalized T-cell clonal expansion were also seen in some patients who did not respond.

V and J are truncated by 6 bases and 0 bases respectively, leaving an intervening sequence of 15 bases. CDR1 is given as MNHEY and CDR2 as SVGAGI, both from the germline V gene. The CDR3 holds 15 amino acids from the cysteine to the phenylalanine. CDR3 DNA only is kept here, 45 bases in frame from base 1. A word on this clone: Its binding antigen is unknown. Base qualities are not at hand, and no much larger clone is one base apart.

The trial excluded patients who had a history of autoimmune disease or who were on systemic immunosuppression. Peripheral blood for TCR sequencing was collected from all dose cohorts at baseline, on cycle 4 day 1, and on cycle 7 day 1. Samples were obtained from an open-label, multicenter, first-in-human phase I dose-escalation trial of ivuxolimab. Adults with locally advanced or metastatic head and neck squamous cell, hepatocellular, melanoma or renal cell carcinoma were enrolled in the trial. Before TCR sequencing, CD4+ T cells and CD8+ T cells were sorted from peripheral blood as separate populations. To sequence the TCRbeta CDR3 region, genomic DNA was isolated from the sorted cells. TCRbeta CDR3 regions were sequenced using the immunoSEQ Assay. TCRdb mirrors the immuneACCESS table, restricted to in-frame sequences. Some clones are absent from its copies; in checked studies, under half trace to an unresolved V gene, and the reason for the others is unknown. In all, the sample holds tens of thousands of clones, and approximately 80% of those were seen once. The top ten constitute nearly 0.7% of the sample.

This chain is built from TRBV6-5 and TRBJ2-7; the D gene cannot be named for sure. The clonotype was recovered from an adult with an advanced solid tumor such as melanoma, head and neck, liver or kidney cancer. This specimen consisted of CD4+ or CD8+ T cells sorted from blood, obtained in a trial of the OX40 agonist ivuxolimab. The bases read TGTGCCAGCAGGATGGCGGCTAGACTCTCCTACGAGCAGTACTTC. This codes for CASRMAARLSYEQYF.